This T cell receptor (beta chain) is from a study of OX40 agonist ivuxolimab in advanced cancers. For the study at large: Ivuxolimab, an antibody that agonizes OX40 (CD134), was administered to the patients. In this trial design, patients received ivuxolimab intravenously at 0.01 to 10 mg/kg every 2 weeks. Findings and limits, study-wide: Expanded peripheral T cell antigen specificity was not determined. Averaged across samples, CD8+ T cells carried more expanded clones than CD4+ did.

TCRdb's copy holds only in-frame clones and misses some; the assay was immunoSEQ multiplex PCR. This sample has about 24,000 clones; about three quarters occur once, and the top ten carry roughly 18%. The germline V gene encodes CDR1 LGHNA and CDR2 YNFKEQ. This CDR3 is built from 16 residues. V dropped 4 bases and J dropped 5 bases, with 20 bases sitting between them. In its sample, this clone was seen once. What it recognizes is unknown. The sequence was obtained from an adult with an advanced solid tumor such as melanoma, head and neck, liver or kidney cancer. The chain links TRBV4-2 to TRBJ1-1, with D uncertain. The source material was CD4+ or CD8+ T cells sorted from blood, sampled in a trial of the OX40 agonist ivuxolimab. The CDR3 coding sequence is TGTGCCAGCAGCCCCCAAAGACAAGTCCTTCGGACTGAAGCTTTCTTT. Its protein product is CASSPQRQVLRTEAFF.